This record concerns one T cell receptor (beta chain) sequence. Its specificity is not known. The data derive from a study of CD8 T cells in Susac syndrome. FACS enriched CD8+ TEMRA cells, while bulk CD8+ and CD4+ were negatively isolated. When the RNA was reverse transcribed, random hexamers were used with an input of roughly 0.45 to 1 ug. The immunoSEQ assay covered 54 Vbeta and 13 Jbeta segments for CDR3. In TCRdb, the immunoSEQ multiplex PCR reads were re-called with MiXCR into one record per CDR3 protein. The data hold 250,000 to 300,000 distinct CDR3 sequences, with approximately 85% observed a single time. Study observations and caveats: That the number of individuals in its TCR sequencing and HLA analysis was relatively small was acknowledged by the study.

The sequenced material came from CD8+ T cells from PBMCs. This TCR derives from a human donor with multiple sclerosis.

The CDR3 DNA reads TGCAGTGCTAGATGGGCTAGCGGGAGCTACGAGCAGTACTTC. Residues: CSARWASGSYEQYF. The V gene is TRBV20-1, the J gene TRBJ2-7; TRBD2 agrees at 10 bases. Germline loops: CDR1 DFQATT, CDR2 SNEGSKA (reference sequence). This CDR3 has 14 residues. Unmatched junction bases numbered 4, after V lost 2 bases and J lost 3 bases.